The clone carrying this T cell receptor (beta chain) was seen a single time. This specimen belongs to a study of technical replicates of blood from a few donors. Sequenced by immunoSEQ multiplex PCR; TCRdb stores in-frame clones only, minus some. The table lists about 98,000 clones, around 95% of them singletons, with 0.23% in the top ten. There are 12 residues in the CDR3. Germline assignment: CDR1 WSHSY and CDR2 SAAADI. Trimming at V came to 8 bases and at J to 6 bases, leaving 7 bases not matched to a gene. This clonotype was sampled from a human donor in good health. The sequenced sample consisted of T cells isolated from PBMCs. V and J are TRBV10-2 and TRBJ2-7; 7 nucleotides align to TRBD1. CDR3 nucleotide sequence: TGCGCCAGCGGGCAGGGGGTAGTCGAGCAGTACTTC. It encodes CASGQGVVEQYF.